This T cell receptor beta chain is drawn from a study of T cell responses to AZD1222 COVID-19 vaccine. Study-wide context: Whether given at about 4 or about 12 weeks, second doses were pooled.

TCRdb's copy holds only in-frame clones and misses some; the assay was immunoSEQ multiplex PCR. The sample has under 95,000 clones; around 90% are singletons. CDR1 LNHDA and CDR2 SQIVND come from the germline V gene (reference sequence). V lost 5 bases and J lost 2, with 12 bases in between. CDR3 length: 15 amino acids. The chain uses TRBV19 and TRBJ1-4; a possible D gene is TRBD1 (5 bases). The source was peripheral blood, collected on day 0 of AZD1222 vaccination. This receptor was taken from an adult in good health. DNA for the CDR3: TGTGCCAGTAGTCCTCTGGGGGGGACTAATGAAAAACTGTTTTTT. This encodes CASSPLGGTNEKLFF.